This T cell receptor (beta chain) was retrieved from a study of shared clonotypes between healthy human individuals (dated by TCRdb to 2020 to 2022). At the level of the whole study: The cohort comprised two women and a few men aged 18 to 49 years. To estimate repertoire size and how much clonotype sharing occurs between individuals, the study deeply sequenced the blood TCR repertoires of several healthy adults. For each donor, CD4 naive and CD4 memory were each given three plates, CD8 naive was given two plates, and CD8 memory was given one plate. Per donor, leukapheresis produced somewhere between about 0.94 and 9.5 billion PBMCs. Different laboratories and diverse techniques were used to prepare libraries and sequence TCR repertoires, to increase sequencing depth and limit assay-specific biases.

Using the deep immunoSEQ assay, TCR CDR3 regions were amplified from genomic DNA by multiplex PCR. Extracted genomic DNA from each cell subset was spread evenly across all wells of several immunoSEQ 96-well plates, with each plate serving as a replicate. Each replicate PCR for sorted subsets received about 180 ng genomic DNA, equal to about 30,000 T cell genomes. The purified libraries were quantified using a Qubit 3.0 fluorometer, sized with a Bioanalyzer 2100, and then quantified again using the KAPA Library Quantification kit. Every immunoSEQ 96-well plate was sequenced on a separate single-read 150-cycle Illumina NextSeq 550 flow cell. The paper's processing steps were these. The immunoSEQ output contained only junctional sequences without quality scores, so filtering could not match that applied to full-length reads. To assign V/J genes and CDR3, sequences were annotated using PyIR, a Python wrapper for IgBLAST v1.9, with IMGT germline references. Reads were removed for weak V/J assignments (E-value above 1e-6), missing CDR3, stop codons, out-of-frame junctions, or ambiguous translated residues. V3J clonotypes were defined as sequences sharing the same inferred V gene, J gene, and CDR3 amino acid sequence. The percentage overlap between two repertoires was calculated by dividing the number of shared unique clonotypes by the size of the smaller repertoire. RTK rarefaction, the Chao1 estimator, and Recon v2.1 estimates of unobserved clonotypes were used to assess repertoire richness. OLGA was used to compute generation probabilities for all TCRbeta clonotypes that the gDNA method yielded from several donors. TCRdb carries this immuneACCESS record with in-frame sequences only. Its versions omit some clonotypes, under half of them owing to an unresolved V gene in the studies checked, with the rest unexplained. Clonal size and the V and J genes are those of that table, whereas D and trimming came from the DNA. The sample contains about 2 million clones, just under 95% of them found a single time. The ten largest account for about 1.1% of the sample.

CD8 naive samples consisted of CD45RO-negative cells that were positively selected for CCR7, yielding a CD45RA+CCR7+ population without TemRA cells. The donors were healthy, HIV-negative adults with no recently reported acute infections or vaccinations. Every donor was a Caucasian adult living in Nashville, Tennessee, USA. After blood collection by leukapheresis, PBMCs were isolated using Ficoll-Histopaque density gradient centrifugation and then cryopreserved in the vapor phase of liquid nitrogen. Purity and quantity of every magnetically sorted T cell population were checked by analytical flow cytometry. From each sorted fraction, genomic DNA was isolated and quantified by UV absorbance on a Nanodrop 2000c. The research as a whole found: Because the study included only a small number of donors, the genetic and exposure-history diversity represented was limited. Naive subsets generally had larger estimated clonotype richness than memory subsets did. Higher generation probabilities were observed for clonotypes shared by all four sorted-subset donors than for non-shared clonotypes. Pairwise subsampling led to the expectation that sequencing depth would affect the degree of clonotype sharing among donors. Sharing across four donors was observed for around 5% of naive CD4, 3.5% of naive CD8, 2% to 2.5% of memory CD4, and about 0.4% of memory CD8 clonotypes. Incomplete sequencing was indicated by rarefaction of sorted-subset datasets, despite the large sequencing depth. Sampling was restricted to blood, and TCR repertoires in tissue are likely to differ from TCR repertoires in blood.

Comments on this clone: Its antigen is unknown. Base qualities are missing; no much larger clone stands one base away.

Compared with germline, V lacks 4 bases and J lacks 5 bases; bases without a gene match: 5. The CDR3 sequence holds 13 residues, the cysteine and phenylalanine included. CDR3 DNA is the only sequence kept; it has 39 bases, read in frame from the first base. CDR1 and CDR2 are drawn from the germline V gene: MNHNS, SASEGT. The sample comprised naive CD8+ T cells sorted from blood. Read against the paper, the sample's cell subset or site label means: CD45RA+CCR7+. The rearrangement combines TRBV6-1 with TRBJ2-7, and TRBD2 aligns with 7 junction nucleotides. The clonotype originates from a man between 18 and 35 years old in good health. CDR3 reads: CASSVRGVHEQYF. The bases are TGTGCCAGCAGTGTACGGGGGGTCCACGAGCAGTACTTC.